This T cell receptor (beta chain) stems from a study of blood T cell repertoires in COVID-19. Study-wide context: PBMCs, B-cell-depleted T cells, or T cells were the source of the cDNA or gDNA that made up the material.

Some clones are missing from TCRdb's copy, which holds only in-frame ones; the method was immunoSEQ multiplex PCR. Seen here are roughly 120,000 clones, approximately 87% observed once, and the top ten hold about 20%. This clone was detected only a few times. This CDR3 spans 12 amino acids. Trimming shortened V by 1 base and J by 7 bases, and 5 bases separated the two germline ends. CDR1 is SGHTA and CDR2 is FQGNSA in the germline V gene. Sequences were obtained from peripheral blood. V is TRBV7-2 and J is TRBJ1-5, with D perhaps matching TRBD1 (5 bases). This clonotype originated in a woman aged 55-70 years with acute or convalescent COVID-19. CDR3 in amino acids: CASSLGGQPQHF. The CDR3 region has the DNA TGTGCCAGCAGCTTAGGGGGCCAGCCCCAGCATTTT.